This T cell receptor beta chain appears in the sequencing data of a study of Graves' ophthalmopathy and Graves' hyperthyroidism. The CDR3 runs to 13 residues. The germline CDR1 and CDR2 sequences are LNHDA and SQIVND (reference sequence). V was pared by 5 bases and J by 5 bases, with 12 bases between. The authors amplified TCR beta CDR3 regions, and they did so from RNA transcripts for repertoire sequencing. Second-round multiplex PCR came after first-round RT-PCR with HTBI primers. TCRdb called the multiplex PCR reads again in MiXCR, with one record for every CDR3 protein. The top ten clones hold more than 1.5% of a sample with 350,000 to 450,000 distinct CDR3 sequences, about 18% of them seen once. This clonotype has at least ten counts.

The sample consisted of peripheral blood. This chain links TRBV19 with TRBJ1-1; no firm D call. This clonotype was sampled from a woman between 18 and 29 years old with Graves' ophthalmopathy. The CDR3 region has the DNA TGTGCCAGTAGTGCAACACGAGTAACTGAAGCTTTCTTT. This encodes CASSATRVTEAFF.